Shown below are 5 T cell receptor beta chains from a single sample sequenced in a study of beta chain features in type 1 diabetes. The study reverse transcribed the entire isolated RNA, so it sequenced expressed TCRB transcripts. Sequencing used immunoSEQ multiplex PCR; TCRdb keeps in-frame clones, though not all of them. The repertoire holds about 250,000 clones, with 13% to 15% as singletons. The specimen sequenced was naive CD4+ T cells from blood. The receptors come from a woman aged 40 to 55 in good health.

The chain links TRBV27 to TRBJ2-1, with 8 nucleotides matching TRBD1. Germline V CDR1 and CDR2: MNHEY, SMNVEV (reference sequence). After removal of 0 bases from V and 3 bases from J, the junction contained 4 bases not matched to a gene. This CDR3 has 16 amino acids. This CDR3 reads CASSLSGTGGYNEQFF. In nucleotides, the CDR3 is TGTGCCAGCAGTTTATCAGGGACAGGAGGCTACAATGAGCAGTTCTTC.

The V and J genes are TRBV9 and TRBJ1-1; possibly TRBD1 for D (5 bases). Germline V gives CDR1 SGDLS, CDR2 YYNGEE. The CDR3 loop spans 14 amino acids. V lost 1 base to trimming and J lost 5 bases, with 12 bases between them. CDR3 bases: TGTGCCAGCAGCGTATCGCAGGGTGGGACTGAAGCTTTCTTT. The encoded protein is CASSVSQGGTEAFF.

The chain couples TRBV7-2 to TRBJ1-2; 11 bases are shared with TRBD1. There are 16 residues in the CDR3. CDR1 and CDR2 (germline): SGHTA, FQGNSA. The ends lost 7 bases at V and 4 bases at J; junction bases unmatched: 11. CDR3 loop: CASTRTGGAGGYGYTF. As DNA, the CDR3 is TGTGCCAGCACAAGGACAGGGGGCGCCGGGGGCTATGGCTACACCTTC.

This clone was found a few times. This chain uses TRBV2 with TRBJ1-1; 8 positions match TRBD1. J gave up 7 bases and V 8 bases, and 9 bases lay outside the gene matches. The CDR3 runs to 13 residues. CDR1 is SNHLY, CDR2 FYNNEI, per germline. The CDR3 nucleotides are TGTGCCAGCTGGAGCGACAGGGGCGGTGAAGCTTTCTTT. This codes for CASWSDRGGEAFF.

This clone was detected only a few times. The V and J genes are TRBV29-1 and TRBJ2-3; the match to TRBD1 covers 8 bases. There are 19 residues in the CDR3. Unmatched junction bases numbered 24, after V lost 8 bases and J lost 2 bases. Germline CDR1 reads SQVTM; CDR2 reads ANQGSEA. CDR3 region: CSCQGARSSFGVPTDTQYF. Here the CDR3 DNA reads TGCAGCTGTCAGGGGGCGAGATCCTCCTTCGGCGTCCCCACAGATACGCAGTATTTT.